These 7 T cell receptor beta chains were sequenced from one sample in a study of radiotherapy plus CTLA-4 blockade in lung cancer. The table came from immunoSEQ multiplex PCR; TCRdb's copy has only in-frame clones and leaves some out. The sample lists 55,000 to 65,000 clones, around four fifths occurring once. The sample was peripheral blood, taken from a patient treated with radiotherapy plus ipilimumab. The receptors stem from a human donor with non-small cell lung cancer who had a partial response to radiotherapy plus ipilimumab.

The rearrangement uses TRBV4-1 and TRBJ2-5; 12 bases map to TRBD2. Looked up from germline, CDR1 is MGHRA and CDR2 is YSYEKL. V trimming: 2 bases; J trimming: 4 bases; junction bases outside the gene matches: 8. The CDR3 has 17 amino acids. The CDR3 nucleotides are TGCGCCAGCAGCCAAACGACTAGCGGGGGACTCGGAGAGACCCAGTACTTC. Residues: CASSQTTSGGLGETQYF.

The rearrangement joins TRBV7-9 to TRBJ1-5, with unresolved D. The CDR3 has 14 residues. CDR1 is SEHNR, CDR2 FQNEAQ, per germline (reference sequence). Trimming shortened V by 5 bases and J by 1 base, and 9 bases separated the two germline ends. This chain's CDR3 is CASSPSGSNQPQHF. The DNA for the CDR3 is TGTGCCAGCAGCCCCTCCGGGAGCAATCAGCCCCAGCATTTT.

In its sample, this clone was seen a few times. This chain uses TRBV11-2 with TRBJ1-6; 8 bases line up with TRBD1. The V segment lost 0 bases and the J segment 3 bases; nucleotides outside the gene matches: 10. Germline CDR1 is SGHAT and CDR2 is FQNNGV. There are 19 residues in the CDR3. This chain's CDR3 is CASSLDRQGAQGYNSPLHF. Written as DNA, the CDR3 is TGTGCCAGCAGCTTAGATAGGCAGGGGGCGCAAGGCTATAATTCACCCCTCCACTTT.

This clone showed up just a few times. The V gene is TRBV5-1, the J gene TRBJ1-6; 7 bases are a match to TRBD1. In germline, CDR1 is SGHRS, CDR2 YFSETQ. Trimming took 3 bases from V and 7 from J; bases not matched to a gene: 7. The CDR3 covers 15 residues. The CDR3 region is CASSSRDSQNSPLHF. DNA of the CDR3: TGCGCCAGCAGCTCAAGGGACAGCCAAAATTCACCCCTCCACTTT. Complete variable domain (other parts from reference TRBV5-1 and TRBJ1-6): KAGVTQTPRYLIKTRGQQVTLSCSPISGHRSVSWYQQTPGQGLQFLFEYFSETQRNKGNFPGRFSGRQFSNSRSEMNVSTLELGDSALYLCASSSRDSQNSPLHFGNGTRLTVT.

This clone has a single count. The chain has TRBV10-2 and TRBJ1-1; 8 positions agree with TRBD1. In germline, CDR1 is WSHSY, CDR2 SAAADI. Losses at the gene ends were 0 bases for V and 0 bases for J; bases not matched to a gene: 9. This CDR3 is built from 18 residues. CDR3 sequence (DNA): TGCGCCAGCAGTGAGTCTCGCAGGGGGCGCCGAATGAACACTGAAGCTTTCTTT. Translating it yields CASSESRRGRRMNTEAFF.

The chain carries TRBV28 and TRBJ2-3, with TRBD1 matching 11 bases. Germline loops: CDR1 MDHEN, CDR2 SYDVKM. The trim removed 5 bases at V and 0 bases at J, leaving 13 bases unmatched. The CDR3 totals 19 residues. Here the CDR3 reads CASSPDGQGASPSTDTQYF. The CDR3 nucleotides read TGTGCCAGCAGTCCCGATGGACAGGGGGCGTCTCCTAGCACAGATACGCAGTATTTT. Full variable domain (remainder filled in from reference TRBV28 and TRBJ2-3): DVKVTQSSRYLVKRTGEKVFLECVQDMDHENMFWYRQDPGLGLRLIYFSYDVKMKEKGDIPEGYSVSREKKERFSLILESASTNQTSMYLCASSPDGQGASPSTDTQYFGPGTRLTVL.

The genes are TRBV6-1 and TRBJ1-2; 9 bases fit TRBD1. The germline V gene encodes CDR1 MNHNS and CDR2 SASEGT. The CDR3 extends over 14 amino acids. Unmatched junction bases numbered 7, after V lost 7 bases and J lost 4 bases. The CDR3 is CASTPGQGLYGYTF. CDR3 DNA sequence: TGTGCCAGCACGCCGGGACAGGGACTCTATGGCTACACCTTC.